This T cell receptor beta chain was documented in a study of regulatory T cells in long-lasting Graves disease. This clonotype has a count of ten or more. This CDR3 is built from 14 residues. Trimming removed 0 bases at V and 1 base at J, with 6 bases between. The germline CDR1 and CDR2 sequences are KGHSH and LQKENI. Time point here: newly diagnosed GD, antithyroid drugs for less than 3 months. RNA extracted from PBMCs served as the sequencing template. Building of the TCR beta libraries involved iRepertoire HTBI primers and Arm-PCR of CDR3 regions. TCRdb ran MiXCR on the multiplex PCR reads and lists one entry per CDR3 protein. Among roughly 380,000 distinct CDR3 sequences, approximately 15% were seen once, and the ten largest hold 25% to 30%. These data were also reused for a study on T cells in Graves' hyperthyroidism and ophthalmopathy. That report notes: Blood also showed most of the thyroid clonotypes that were expanded above 0.001.

This chain joins TRBV18 and TRBJ2-5; unclear D gene. The receptor's source is a man aged 35 to 55 with Graves disease. The source material was peripheral blood mononuclear cells (PBMCs), sampled at new diagnosis, from a patient treated with antithyroid drugs. CDR3 sequence: CASSPPASQETQYF. The CDR3 coding sequence is TGTGCCAGCTCACCACCGGCCAGCCAAGAGACCCAGTACTTC. Full variable domain (rest looked up from reference TRBV18 and TRBJ2-5): NAGVMQNPRHLVRRRGQEARLRCSPMKGHSHVYWYRQLPEEGLKFMVYLQKENIIDESGMPKERFSAEFPKEGPSILRIQQVVRGDSAAYFCASSPPASQETQYFGPGTRLLVL.